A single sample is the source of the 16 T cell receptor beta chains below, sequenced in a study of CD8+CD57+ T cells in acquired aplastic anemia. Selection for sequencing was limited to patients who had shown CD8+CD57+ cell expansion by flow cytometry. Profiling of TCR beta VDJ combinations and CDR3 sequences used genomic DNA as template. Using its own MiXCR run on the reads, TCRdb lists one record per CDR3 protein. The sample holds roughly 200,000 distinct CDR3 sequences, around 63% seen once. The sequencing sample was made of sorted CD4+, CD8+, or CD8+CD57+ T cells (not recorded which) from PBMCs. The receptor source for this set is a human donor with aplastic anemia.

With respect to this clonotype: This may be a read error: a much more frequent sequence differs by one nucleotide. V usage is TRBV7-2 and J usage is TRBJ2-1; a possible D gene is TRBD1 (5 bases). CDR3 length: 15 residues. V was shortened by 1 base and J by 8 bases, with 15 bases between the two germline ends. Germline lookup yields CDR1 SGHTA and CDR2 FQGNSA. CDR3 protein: CASSLEGREADEQFF. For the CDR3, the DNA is TGTGCCAGCAGCTTAGAGGGCAGGGAAGCCGATGAGCAGTTCTTC.

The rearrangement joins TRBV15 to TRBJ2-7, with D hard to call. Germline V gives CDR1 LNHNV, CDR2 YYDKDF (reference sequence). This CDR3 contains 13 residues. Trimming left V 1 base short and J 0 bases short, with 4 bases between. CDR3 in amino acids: CATSRASSYEQYF. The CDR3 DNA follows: TGTGCCACCAGCAGAGCCTCCTCCTACGAGCAGTACTTC.

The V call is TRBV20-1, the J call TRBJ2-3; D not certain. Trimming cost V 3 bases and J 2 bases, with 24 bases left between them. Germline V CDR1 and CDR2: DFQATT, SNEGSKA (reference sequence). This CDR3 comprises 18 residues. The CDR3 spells CSARERTVKFENTDTQYF. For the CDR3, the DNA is TGCAGTGCTAGGGAAAGGACGGTTAAGTTTGAGAACACAGATACGCAGTATTTT.

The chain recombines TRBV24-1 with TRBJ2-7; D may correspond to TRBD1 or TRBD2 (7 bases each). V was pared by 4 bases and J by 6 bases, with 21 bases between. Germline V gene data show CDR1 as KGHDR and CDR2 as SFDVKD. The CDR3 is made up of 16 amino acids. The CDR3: CATSDPSDREGIEQYF. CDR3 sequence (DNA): TGTGCCACCAGTGACCCCTCTGACAGGGAGGGGATCGAGCAGTACTTC.

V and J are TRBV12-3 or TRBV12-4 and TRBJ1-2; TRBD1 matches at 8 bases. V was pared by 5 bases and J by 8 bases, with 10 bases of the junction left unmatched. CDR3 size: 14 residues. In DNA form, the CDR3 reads TGTGCCAGCAGTAAAACGGGACAGGCGGGAGGCTACACCTTC. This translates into CASSKTGQAGGYTF.

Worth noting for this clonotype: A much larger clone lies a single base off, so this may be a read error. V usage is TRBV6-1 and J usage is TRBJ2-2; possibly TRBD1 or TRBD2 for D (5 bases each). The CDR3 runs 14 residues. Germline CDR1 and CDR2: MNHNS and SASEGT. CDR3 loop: CASTSQGDTGDLFF. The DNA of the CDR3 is TGTGCCAGCACCAGCCAGGGTGACACCGGGGATCTGTTTTTT.

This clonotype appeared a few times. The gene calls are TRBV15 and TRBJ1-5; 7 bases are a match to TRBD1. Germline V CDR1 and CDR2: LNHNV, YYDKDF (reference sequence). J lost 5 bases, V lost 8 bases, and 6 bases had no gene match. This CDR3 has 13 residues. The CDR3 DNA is TGTGCCACCTCGGACAGGCGCCATCAGCCCCAGCATTTT. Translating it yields CATSDRRHQPQHF. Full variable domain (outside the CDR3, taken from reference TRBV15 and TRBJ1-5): DAMVIQNPRYQVTQFGKPVTLSCSQTLNHNVMYWYQQKSSQAPKLLFHYYDKDFNNEADTPDNFQSRRPNTSFCFLDIRSPGLGDTAMYLCATSDRRHQPQHFGDGTRLSIL.

DNA for the CDR3: TGCGCCAGCAGCATACGACAGGGACTTGATACGCAGTATTTT. This encodes CASSIRQGLDTQYF. V gene TRBV5-1 combines with J gene TRBJ2-3; D is perhaps TRBD1 (7 bases). The CDR3 has 14 residues. CDR1 is SGHRS, CDR2 YFSETQ, per germline. V dropped 4 bases and J dropped 6 bases, with 15 bases sitting between them.

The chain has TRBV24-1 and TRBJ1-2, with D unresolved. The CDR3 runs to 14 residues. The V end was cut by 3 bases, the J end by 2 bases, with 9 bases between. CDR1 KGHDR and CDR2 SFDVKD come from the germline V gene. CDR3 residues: CATSDVGLNYGYTF. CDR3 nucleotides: TGTGCCACCAGTGATGTCGGATTGAACTATGGCTACACCTTC.

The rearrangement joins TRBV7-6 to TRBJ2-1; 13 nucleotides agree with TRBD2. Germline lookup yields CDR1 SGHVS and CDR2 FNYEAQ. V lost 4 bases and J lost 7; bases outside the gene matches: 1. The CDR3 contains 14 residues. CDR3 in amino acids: CASSWTSGSNEQFF. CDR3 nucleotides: TGTGCCAGCAGCTGGACTAGCGGGAGTAATGAGCAGTTCTTC.

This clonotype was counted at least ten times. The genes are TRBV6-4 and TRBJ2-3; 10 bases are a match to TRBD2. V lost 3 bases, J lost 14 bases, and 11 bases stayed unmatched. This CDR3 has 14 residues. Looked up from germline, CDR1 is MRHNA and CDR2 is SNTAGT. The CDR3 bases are TGTGCCAGCAGTGATGGGTTAGCGGGGGGCCCACCGTATTTT. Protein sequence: CASSDGLAGGPPYF.

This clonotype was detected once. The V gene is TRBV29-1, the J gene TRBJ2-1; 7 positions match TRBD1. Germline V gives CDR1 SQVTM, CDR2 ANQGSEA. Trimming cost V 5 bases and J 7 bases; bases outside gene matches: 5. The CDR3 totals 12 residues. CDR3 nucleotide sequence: TGCAGCGTTCGGACAGGAACTAATGAGCAGTTCTTC. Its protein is CSVRTGTNEQFF.

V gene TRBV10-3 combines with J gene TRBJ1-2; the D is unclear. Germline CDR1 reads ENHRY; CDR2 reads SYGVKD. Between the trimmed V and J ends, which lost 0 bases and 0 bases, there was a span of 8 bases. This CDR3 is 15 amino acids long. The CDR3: CAISESKLPNYGYTF. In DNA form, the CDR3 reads TGTGCCATCAGTGAGTCCAAACTACCTAACTATGGCTACACCTTC.

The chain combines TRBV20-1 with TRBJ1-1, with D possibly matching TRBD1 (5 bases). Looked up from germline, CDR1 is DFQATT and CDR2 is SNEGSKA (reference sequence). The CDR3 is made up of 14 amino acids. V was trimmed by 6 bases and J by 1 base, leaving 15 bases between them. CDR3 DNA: TGCAGTGCGAACGAGGGGCTCACGAACACTGAAGCTTTCTTT. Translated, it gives CSANEGLTNTEAFF.

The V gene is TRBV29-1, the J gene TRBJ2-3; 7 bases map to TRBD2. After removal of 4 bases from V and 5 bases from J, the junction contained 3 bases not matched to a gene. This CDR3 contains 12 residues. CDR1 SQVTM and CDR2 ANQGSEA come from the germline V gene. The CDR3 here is CSVGPGGDTQYF. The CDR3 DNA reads TGCAGCGTTGGACCGGGAGGAGATACGCAGTATTTT.

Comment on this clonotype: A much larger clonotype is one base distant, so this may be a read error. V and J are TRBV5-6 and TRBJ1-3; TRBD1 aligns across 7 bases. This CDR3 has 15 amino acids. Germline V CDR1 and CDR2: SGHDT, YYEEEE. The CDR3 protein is CASSSGWDRGNTIHF. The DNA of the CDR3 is TGTGCCAGCAGCTCCGGTTGGGACAGAGGAAACACCATACATTTT.